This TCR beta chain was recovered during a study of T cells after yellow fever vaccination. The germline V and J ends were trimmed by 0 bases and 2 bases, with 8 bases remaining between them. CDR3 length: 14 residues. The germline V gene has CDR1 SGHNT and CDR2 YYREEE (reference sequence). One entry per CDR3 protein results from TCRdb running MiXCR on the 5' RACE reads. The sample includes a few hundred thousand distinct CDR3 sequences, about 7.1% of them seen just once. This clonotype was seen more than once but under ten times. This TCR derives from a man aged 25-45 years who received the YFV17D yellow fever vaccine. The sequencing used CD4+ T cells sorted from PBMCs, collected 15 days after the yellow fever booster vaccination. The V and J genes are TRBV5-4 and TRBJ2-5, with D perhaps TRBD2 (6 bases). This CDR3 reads CASSLVAEQETQYF. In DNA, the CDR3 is TGTGCCAGCAGCTTGGTAGCGGAACAAGAGACCCAGTACTTC.